These 30 T cell receptor beta chains came from one sample sequenced in a study of Ad26.COV2.S vaccination and SARS-CoV-2 variants (dated by TCRdb to the early 2020s). Library method: the immunoSEQ multiplex PCR assay. TCRdb took this table from immuneACCESS and kept in-frame rearrangements with V and J called. Such tables lack part of the clones; where checked against another copy, unresolved V genes explain under half of the gap, and the rest is unexplained. Here the sample has fewer than 500,000 clones; 80% to 95% occur a single time. The ten top clones hold more than 9% of the sample. What this sample's treatment or condition label stands for: some 20 received Ad26.COV2.S at low or high dose, single or two shots; 5 received placebo; per-sample allocation not given. Repertoires of vaccine and placebo recipients were sequenced from samples taken on day 63 after the first injection. Source: peripheral blood, taken in a trial of Ad26.COV2.S vaccine versus placebo. These receptors were collected from a person aged 18-60 years who received the Ad26.COV2.S COVID-19 vaccine or a placebo.

The V call is TRBV2, the J call TRBJ2-3; D is unclear. V was pared by 1 base and J by 0 bases, with 5 bases between. Germline V gene data show CDR1 as SNHLY and CDR2 as FYNNEI. The CDR3 length is 14 residues. CDR3 in DNA: TGTGCCAGCAGTGAAGACGGGAGCACAGATACGCAGTATTTT. Translating it yields CASSEDGSTDTQYF.

Points on this clone: Different DNA sequences within this sample yield the same CDR3. The chain joins TRBV30 to TRBJ1-5; D possibly corresponds to TRBD1 (5 bases). This CDR3 is built from 13 residues. Trimming removed 0 bases at V and 5 bases at J, with 8 bases between. Germline V gene sequence: CDR1 GTSNPN, CDR2 SVGIG (reference sequence). The CDR3 nucleotides are TGTGCCTGGAGTGTTGGGGGGGATCAGCCCCAGCATTTT. As protein: CAWSVGGDQPQHF.

This chain links TRBV10-2 with TRBJ1-5; tentatively, D is TRBD1 (5 bases). The CDR3 runs 16 residues. Germline lookup yields CDR1 WSHSY and CDR2 SAAADI. With 1 base removed from V and 6 bases from J, the gap between germline ends came to 16 bases. For the CDR3, the DNA is TGCGCCAGCAGTGAGTTTCCAGGGCAGTCCCCTCAGCCCCAGCATTTT. It codes for CASSEFPGQSPQPQHF.

This clone was detected a few times. The rearrangement links TRBV19 to TRBJ1-1; the D gene is possibly TRBD1 (5 bases). Germline lookup yields CDR1 LNHDA and CDR2 SQIVND (reference sequence). V was cut by 5 bases and J by 5 bases, with 21 bases left in between. The CDR3 is made up of 16 amino acids. The CDR3 DNA reads TGTGCCAGTAGTCAATTCCAAGTGGGGGTTCGAACTGAAGCTTTCTTT. This sequence encodes CASSQFQVGVRTEAFF.

In nucleotides, the CDR3 is TGTGCCAGCAGTTACATCGCGGGTAGCACAGATACGCAGTATTTT. This codes for CASSYIAGSTDTQYF. This chain joins TRBV6-5 and TRBJ2-3; D possibly corresponds to TRBD2 (5 bases). This CDR3 is 15 amino acids long. Looked up from germline, CDR1 is MNHEY and CDR2 is SVGAGI. The V end was cut by 2 bases, the J end by 0 bases, with 9 bases between.

The J gene is TRBJ2-2, the V gene TRBV7-3; D remains ambiguous. Germline CDR1 SGHTA, CDR2 FQGTGA. The CDR3 runs to 17 residues. V was shortened by 5 bases and J by 0 bases, with 16 bases between the two germline ends. CDR3 DNA sequence: TGTGCCAGCAGCCCACCCTCTGGATTCGCGAACACCGGGGAGCTGTTTTTT. Its translation is CASSPPSGFANTGELFF.

This clone is a singleton in its sample. CDR3: CASSYGEWSTDTQYF. The CDR3 nucleotides are TGTGCCAGCAGTTACGGAGAATGGAGCACAGATACGCAGTATTTT. The chain uses TRBV6-5 and TRBJ2-3; no clear D. CDR3 length equals 15 residues. Trimming shortened V by 2 bases and J by 0 bases, and 9 bases separated the two germline ends. Germline V gene sequence: CDR1 MNHEY, CDR2 SVGAGI.

The chain carries TRBV12-3 or TRBV12-4 and TRBJ2-1; D uncertain. The CDR3 consists of 13 residues. Trimming shortened V by 7 bases and J by 7 bases, and 14 bases separated the two germline ends. The CDR3 DNA reads TGTGCCAGCATCCCCATGGGTGGGAATGAGCAGTTCTTC. This encodes CASIPMGGNEQFF.

This CDR3 is CASSERDNTEAFF. DNA of the CDR3: TGTGCCAGCAGTGAAAGGGATAACACTGAAGCTTTCTTT. The J gene is TRBJ1-1, the V gene TRBV6-1; D is unclear. Trimming pared 2 bases from V and 2 bases from J, leaving 6 bases between. Germline values: CDR1 MNHNS, CDR2 SASEGT. The length of the CDR3 is 13 residues.

This clone was recorded once. The chain links TRBV6-5 to TRBJ2-7, with D possibly being TRBD1 (6 bases). The CDR3 consists of 15 residues. Trimming stripped 5 bases from V and 2 bases from J, with 16 bases between. Germline V CDR1 and CDR2: MNHEY, SVGAGI. CDR3 in DNA: TGTGCCAGCAGTAGCATCGGGACAAGTGCCTACGAGCAGTACTTC. Translated: CASSSIGTSAYEQYF.

V and J are TRBV3-1 (or the pseudogene TRBV3-2) and TRBJ2-7; D might be TRBD1 (6 bases). The V end lost 3 bases, the J end lost 4 bases, and 16 bases lay between the germline ends. There are 15 residues in the CDR3. Germline CDR1 reads LGHDT; CDR2 reads YNNKEL (reference sequence). CDR3 protein: CASSHPGHSSYEQYF. As DNA, the CDR3 is TGTGCCAGCAGCCACCCGGGACACTCCTCTTACGAGCAGTACTTC.

The genes are TRBV18 and TRBJ1-2, with D uncertain. Germline CDR1 and CDR2: KGHSH and LQKENI. Trimming removed 3 bases from V and 10 bases from J, with 12 bases in between. This CDR3 region has 12 residues. CDR3 DNA sequence: TGTGCCAGCTCACCGGGTAACCGAGACTACACCTTC. Translating gives CASSPGNRDYTF.

This clone was counted a few times. This chain uses TRBV6-6 with TRBJ1-6; D is possibly TRBD1 (5 bases). Trimming removed 5 bases from V and 8 bases from J, with 16 bases in between. Germline V gene data show CDR1 as MNHNY and CDR2 as SVGAGI (reference sequence). CDR3 length: 15 amino acids. The CDR3 DNA sequence: TGTGCCAGCAGTCCCCTTTCGGGGCTCTATTCACCCCTCCACTTT. Translated, it gives CASSPLSGLYSPLHF.

The chain carries TRBV4-3 and TRBJ2-1; D gene uncertain. The CDR3 length is 16 residues. Germline-derived CDR1 and CDR2 are LGHNA and YSLEER. Between the trimmed V and J ends, which lost 1 base and 7 bases, there was a span of 17 bases. In nucleotides, the CDR3 is TGCGCCAGCAGCCAAGCCGAGACGGGCCGATGGAATGAGCAGTTCTTC. This codes for CASSQAETGRWNEQFF.

In its sample, this clone was seen a few times. The rearrangement uses TRBV30 and TRBJ1-1, with a weak D call TRBD1 (5 bases). With 6 bases removed from V and 2 bases from J, the gap between germline ends came to 22 bases. This CDR3 contains 16 residues. Germline CDR1 reads GTSNPN; CDR2 reads SVGIG (reference sequence). CDR3 bases: TGTGCCTGTCGTCCTGGTAAGGTGGGGGTTAACACTGAAGCTTTCTTT. It translates to CACRPGKVGVNTEAFF.

The CDR3 coding sequence is TGTGCCAGCAGCAGCGGGACAGACCGATTTAATGAAAAACTGTTTTTT. This sequence encodes CASSSGTDRFNEKLFF. The J gene is TRBJ1-4, the V gene TRBV5-8; 7 positions agree with TRBD1. V lost 4 bases, J lost 4 bases, and 10 bases stayed unmatched. In germline, CDR1 is SGHTS, CDR2 YDEGEE. CDR3 length equals 16 residues.

The chain uses TRBV5-6 and TRBJ2-3, with a possible D match to TRBD2 (5 bases). V lost 2 bases and J lost 1, with 8 bases in between. Germline V gives CDR1 SGHDT, CDR2 YYEEEE. This CDR3 spans 14 amino acids. The CDR3 sequence is CASSFAGGTDTQYF. DNA for the CDR3: TGTGCCAGCAGCTTCGCGGGCGGCACAGATACGCAGTATTTT.

The V and J genes are TRBV27 and TRBJ1-5; the D is unclear. The CDR3 extends over 15 amino acids. From germline, CDR1 is MNHEY and CDR2 SMNVEV (reference sequence). Trimming cost V 2 bases and J 0 bases, with 8 bases left between them. The CDR3, as DNA: TGTGCCAGCAGTTTAATGGGCTATAGCAATCAGCCCCAGCATTTT. This gives the protein CASSLMGYSNQPQHF.

The chain joins TRBV28 to TRBJ1-5; D is ambiguous. CDR3 length: 18 residues. With 3 bases removed from V and 1 base from J, the gap between germline ends came to 19 bases. The germline V gene has CDR1 MDHEN and CDR2 SYDVKM. Here the CDR3 DNA reads TGTGCCAGCAGTTTCTTGGGGAGGACCCTAAGCAGCAATCAGCCCCAGCATTTT. It codes for CASSFLGRTLSSNQPQHF.

The chain is built from TRBV28 and TRBJ1-4; D is uncertain. The germline V gene has CDR1 MDHEN and CDR2 SYDVKM. The V end was cut by 5 bases, the J end by 4 bases, with 5 bases between. This CDR3 is 12 amino acids long. For the CDR3, the DNA is TGTGCCAGCAGTCCCCTTAATGAAAAACTGTTTTTT. This encodes CASSPLNEKLFF.

The chain is built from TRBV24-1 and TRBJ2-6; D is possibly TRBD1 or TRBD2 (5 bases each). CDR3 size: 16 residues. The V gene's germline CDR1 is KGHDR and CDR2 SFDVKD. Deletions cut 12 bases from V and 0 bases from J, with 17 bases between. The chain's CDR3 is CAPTGRKSSGANVLTF. DNA for the CDR3: TGTGCCCCTACGGGACGTAAGAGCTCTGGGGCCAACGTCCTGACTTTC.

V usage is TRBV4-3 and J usage is TRBJ1-4; D possibly corresponds to TRBD1 (6 bases). The germline V and J ends were trimmed by 2 bases and 8 bases, with 18 bases remaining between them. The CDR3 is made up of 16 amino acids. Germline V gene data show CDR1 as LGHNA and CDR2 as YSLEER. The CDR3 nucleotides read TGCGCCAGCAGCCAATCAGGCAGGGGAGTATTAGAAAAACTGTTTTTT. Protein sequence: CASSQSGRGVLEKLFF.

In this sample, this clone turned up a few times. The gene calls are TRBV20-1 and TRBJ2-1, with D possibly being TRBD1 or TRBD2 (5 bases each). CDR3 length equals 12 residues. Trimming took off 3 bases at V and 7 bases at J, with 10 bases between the two ends. Germline CDR1 DFQATT, CDR2 SNEGSKA (reference sequence). In nucleotides, the CDR3 is TGCAGTGCTAGTGGGGGACCAAATGAGCAGTTCTTC. It translates to CSASGGPNEQFF.

The chain recombines TRBV7-9 with TRBJ2-1; 10 positions agree with TRBD1. The CDR3 contains 18 residues. Germline CDR1 SEHNR, CDR2 FQNEAQ (reference sequence). Trimming removed 0 bases from V and 4 bases from J; junction bases left unmatched: 9. The CDR3 spells CASSLAWITDRGYNEQFF. The CDR3 region has the DNA TGTGCCAGCAGCTTAGCGTGGATTACGGACAGGGGGTACAATGAGCAGTTCTTC. Looking up the rest from reference TRBV7-9 and TRBJ2-1 gives the full variable domain: DTGVSQNPRHKITKRGQNVTFRCDPISEHNRLYWYRQTLGQGPEFLTYFQNEAQLEKSRLLSDRFSAERPKGSFSTLEIQRTEQGDSAMYLCASSLAWITDRGYNEQFFGPGTRLTVL.

The V call is TRBV4-3, the J call TRBJ2-5; 7 bases align to TRBD1. The V gene end was trimmed by 4 bases and the J gene end by 2 bases; junction bases not matched to a gene: 7. Germline V gene data show CDR1 as LGHNA and CDR2 as YSLEER. The CDR3 has 15 residues. CDR3 in amino acids: CASSLLYRGQETQYF. The CDR3 nucleotides are TGCGCCAGCAGCCTTCTTTACAGGGGTCAAGAGACCCAGTACTTC.

V usage is TRBV7-2 and J usage is TRBJ1-1; unclear D gene. The CDR3 has 17 residues. The germline V gene encodes CDR1 SGHTA and CDR2 FQGNSA. V dropped 4 bases and J dropped 5 bases, with 23 bases sitting between them. CDR3 DNA sequence: TGTGCCAGCAGCTCCCGCCAGTCGGGAAGGCTGGGGACTGAAGCTTTCTTT. Its protein is CASSSRQSGRLGTEAFF.

The V call is TRBV6-6, the J call TRBJ2-7; 7 nucleotides align to TRBD2. The V gene end was trimmed by 6 bases and the J gene end by 1 base; junction bases not matched to a gene: 12. The CDR3 is 16 residues long. In germline, CDR1 is MNHNY, CDR2 SVGAGI (reference sequence). The CDR3 bases are TGTGCCAGCAGCGACTCGGGGGGAATCAGGTCCTACGAGCAGTACTTC. It is translated as CASSDSGGIRSYEQYF.

This clone was counted once. The chain uses TRBV6-1 and TRBJ2-7; a weak D match, TRBD2 (6 bases). Germline V gives CDR1 MNHNS, CDR2 SASEGT. The CDR3 loop spans 15 amino acids. Trimming pared 2 bases from V and 3 bases from J, leaving 14 bases between. Written as DNA, the CDR3 is TGTGCCAGCAGTGAAATTAGCGGAGCCGACTACGAGCAGTACTTC. This sequence encodes CASSEISGADYEQYF.

For the CDR3, the DNA is TGTGCCAGCAGAACAATCCAAAACAGGAATTCACCCCTCCACTTT. Translating gives CASRTIQNRNSPLHF. The V call is TRBV28, the J call TRBJ1-6; D is possibly TRBD1 (5 bases). This CDR3 spans 15 amino acids. Per germline, CDR1 MDHEN and CDR2 SYDVKM. V lost 6 bases to trimming and J lost 7 bases, with 16 bases between them.

V is TRBV24-1 and J is TRBJ2-2, with 9 positions matching TRBD2. Germline values: CDR1 KGHDR, CDR2 SFDVKD. J gave up 0 bases and V 4 bases, and 2 bases lay outside the gene matches. This CDR3 has 16 residues. The CDR3 sequence: CATSELAGANTGELFF. The CDR3 DNA reads as TGTGCCACCAGTGAATTAGCGGGAGCGAACACCGGGGAGCTGTTTTTT.